This TCR beta chain stems from a study of T cells after posttransplantation cyclophosphamide. Study observations and caveats: Recipient CMV seropositivity and CMV reactivation strongly tracked TRB clonality.

Here immunoSEQ multiplex PCR was the method, and the copy in TCRdb shows in-frame clones only, minus some. The sample contains 30,000 or so clones, none of them singletons. This clone was seen many times. As yet, its antigen is unknown. The sequenced sample consisted of PBMCs. This sequence originates from a woman aged 25 to 45 in good health and a related stem cell transplant donor.

CDR3 bases: TGTGCCAGCAGTTACGATAGCGGATCTCAGCCCCAGCATTTT. Protein sequence: CASSYDSGSQPQHF. This chain uses TRBV6-2 or TRBV6-3 with TRBJ1-5; D is ambiguous. CDR1 MNHEY and CDR2 SVGEGT come from the germline V gene. The CDR3 contains 14 residues. V was trimmed by 2 bases and J by 6 bases, leaving 11 bases between them.